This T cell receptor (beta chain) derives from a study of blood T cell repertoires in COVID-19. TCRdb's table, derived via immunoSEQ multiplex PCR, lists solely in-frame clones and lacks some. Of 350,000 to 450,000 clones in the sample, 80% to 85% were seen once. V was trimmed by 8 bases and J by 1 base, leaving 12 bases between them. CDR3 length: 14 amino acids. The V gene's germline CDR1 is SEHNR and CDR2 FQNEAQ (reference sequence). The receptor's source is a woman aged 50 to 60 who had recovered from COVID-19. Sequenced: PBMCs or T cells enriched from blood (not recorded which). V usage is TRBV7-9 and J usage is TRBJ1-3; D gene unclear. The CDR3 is CASRTGSSGNTIYF. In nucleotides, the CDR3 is TGTGCCAGCCGTACGGGGTCATCTGGAAACACCATATATTTT.